Each of the 18 T cell receptor beta chains below was sequenced from the same sample in a study of control samples from healthy donors and cancer patients. Only in-frame clones appear in the TCRdb table, and some are missing; sequencing was by immunoSEQ multiplex PCR. The sample records 95,000 to 110,000 clones, around 88% being singletons. The material sequenced was PBMCs. The source of these receptors is a man in his 60s with lung cancer.

CDR3 sequence reads: CARGRGEYSPLHF. The CDR3 DNA is TGTGCCAGGGGCCGCGGGGAATATTCACCCCTCCACTTT. The chain carries TRBV2 and TRBJ1-6; D remains unclear. The V end was cut by 9 bases, the J end by 8 bases, with 14 bases between. CDR1 SNHLY and CDR2 FYNNEI come from the germline V gene. This CDR3 region has 13 residues. The complete variable domain, with remaining parts taken from reference TRBV2 and TRBJ1-6, reads EPEVTQTPSHQVTQMGQEVILRCVPISNHLYFYWYRQILGQKVEFLVSFYNNEISEKSEIFDDQFSVERPDGSNFTLKIRSTKLEDSAMYFCARGRGEYSPLHFGNGTRLTVT.

The V and J genes are TRBV6-5 and TRBJ1-2; tentative D call: TRBD1 (6 bases). Germline V CDR1 and CDR2: MNHEY, SVGAGI. V gave up 5 bases and J gave up 8 bases, with 15 bases separating them. The CDR3 extends over 13 amino acids. CDR3 region: CASSPSQGSGYTF. CDR3 DNA: TGTGCCAGCAGTCCCTCACAGGGATCAGGCTACACCTTC.

The genes are TRBV11-1 and TRBJ1-1; D is unresolved. V shed 3 bases and J shed 1 base, with 9 bases lying between them. Germline V gene lookup returns CDR1 SGHAT and CDR2 FQDESV (reference sequence). The CDR3 is made up of 14 amino acids. The CDR3 sequence: CASSLIGGNTEAFF. Here the CDR3 DNA reads TGTGCCAGCAGCTTGATCGGAGGGAACACTGAAGCTTTCTTT.

The chain uses TRBV3-1 (or the pseudogene TRBV3-2) and TRBJ1-6, with 7 nucleotides matching TRBD1. This CDR3 is 18 amino acids long. The V gene's germline CDR1 is LGHDT and CDR2 YNNKEL (reference sequence). The trim removed 0 bases at V and 2 bases at J, leaving 7 bases unmatched. CDR3 nucleotides: TGTGCCAGCAGCCAAGATGGAAGGGGGCCTGCCTATAATTCACCCCTCCACTTT. Its translation is CASSQDGRGPAYNSPLHF.

Note on this clone: This specimen includes other DNA sequences encoding the same CDR3. J is TRBJ2-1 and V is TRBV5-1; unclear D gene. The CDR3 runs 11 residues. Trimming cost V 2 bases and J 8 bases, with 5 bases left between them. Germline loops: CDR1 SGHRS, CDR2 YFSETQ. CDR3 residues: CASSFYDEQFF. CDR3 nucleotides: TGCGCCAGCAGCTTCTATGATGAGCAGTTCTTC.

V is TRBV10-1 and J is TRBJ2-2; 8 nucleotides match TRBD1. Germline V gives CDR1 WNHNN, CDR2 SYGVQD (reference sequence). There are 17 residues in the CDR3. With 4 bases clipped from V and 6 bases from J, the junction kept 13 bases outside the gene matches. The CDR3 DNA follows: TGCGCCAGCAGTGCCGGGACAGGAAGGGTACAATCCGGGGAGCTGTTTTTT. Residues: CASSAGTGRVQSGELFF.

The genes are TRBV27 and TRBJ2-7; possible D gene TRBD2, 5 bases. Between the trimmed V and J ends, which lost 2 bases and 4 bases, there was a span of 15 bases. This CDR3 has 15 amino acids. Germline assignment: CDR1 MNHEY and CDR2 SMNVEV (reference sequence). The CDR3 protein is CASSLKGDMFYEQYF. In DNA, the CDR3 is TGTGCCAGCAGTTTAAAGGGAGATATGTTTTACGAGCAGTACTTC.

CDR3 nucleotide sequence: TGTGCCAGCAGCGCAAGTGGACAGGCGGACTATGGCTACACCTTC. It is translated as CASSASGQADYGYTF. The V and J genes are TRBV13 and TRBJ1-2; 7 nucleotides align to TRBD1. The germline gives CDR1 PRHDT, CDR2 FYEKMQ (reference sequence). This CDR3 spans 15 amino acids. After removal of 5 bases from V and 3 bases from J, the junction contained 9 bases not matched to a gene.

CDR3 loop: CASSLLQVTTNEKLFF. The CDR3 DNA sequence: TGTGCCAGCAGCTTGCTGCAGGTGACAACTAATGAAAAACTGTTTTTT. The V call is TRBV5-5, the J call TRBJ1-4; D is unresolved. This CDR3 is built from 16 residues. Trimming removed 1 base at V and 0 bases at J, with 10 bases between. Germline V CDR1 and CDR2: SGHKS, YYEKEE (reference sequence).

This rearrangement joins TRBV6-5 to TRBJ1-1, with D perhaps matching TRBD1 (6 bases). Trimming cost V 7 bases and J 2 bases, with 17 bases left between them. This CDR3 has 15 amino acids. Germline CDR1 MNHEY, CDR2 SVGAGI. The CDR3 nucleotides are TGTGCCAGCAACCTACAGGGCAGACCTAACACTGAAGCTTTCTTT. Translating it yields CASNLQGRPNTEAFF.

On this clone itself: One end of the junction varies from germline; a read error may be responsible. Within the sample, other DNA sequences also encode this same CDR3. The chain has TRBV27 and TRBJ2-1; a weak D match, TRBD2 (6 bases). Germline V gene lookup returns CDR1 MNHEY and CDR2 SMNVEV (reference sequence). The CDR3 runs 17 residues. The CDR3 region is CASRLRGGVSSYNEQFF. In DNA, the CDR3 is TGCGCCAGCAGGCTAAGGGGCGGGGTTAGCTCCTACAATGAGCAGTTCTTC.

V usage is TRBV5-8 and J usage is TRBJ2-7; 7 positions match TRBD1. With V trimmed by 3 bases and J by 6 bases, 12 bases remained unmatched. Germline V gene lookup returns CDR1 SGHTS and CDR2 YDEGEE. This CDR3 has 15 residues. CDR3 nucleotide sequence: TGTGCCAGCAGCTCGCAAAATAACAGGGGCTCCGAGCAGTACTTC. It is translated as CASSSQNNRGSEQYF.

The J gene is TRBJ2-1, the V gene TRBV29-1; a weak D match, TRBD1 (5 bases). Trimming took off 4 bases at V and 4 bases at J, with 14 bases between the two ends. This CDR3 is 14 amino acids long. The germline V gene has CDR1 SQVTM and CDR2 ANQGSEA. This CDR3 reads CSVVLDKGYNEQFF. The CDR3 DNA reads TGCAGCGTTGTATTGGACAAGGGGTACAATGAGCAGTTCTTC.

This chain joins TRBV6-5 and TRBJ1-1; D unclear. V lost 6 bases and J 1 base, leaving 6 bases between the germline ends. This CDR3 contains 12 residues. The germline V gene has CDR1 MNHEY and CDR2 SVGAGI. The CDR3 DNA reads TGTGCCAGCAGACAGTGGAACACTGAAGCTTTCTTT. Protein: CASRQWNTEAFF.

The table lists this clone with a count of one. The sample has other DNA sequences that encode this CDR3 too. The chain carries TRBV5-1 and TRBJ2-2; D is uncertain. The germline gives CDR1 SGHRS, CDR2 YFSETQ. CDR3 size: 14 residues. Trimming took 1 base from V and 3 from J, leaving 7 bases between them. The CDR3 loop reads CASSLSAYTGELFF. The CDR3 DNA sequence: TGCGCCAGCAGCTTGAGCGCCTACACCGGGGAGCTGTTTTTT.

The genes are TRBV7-9 and TRBJ2-3; D possibly uses TRBD1 or TRBD2 (5 bases each). The CDR3 extends over 14 amino acids. Germline assignment: CDR1 SEHNR and CDR2 FQNEAQ (reference sequence). Trimming pared 4 bases from V and 5 bases from J, leaving 13 bases between. CDR3 coding DNA: TGTGCCAGCAGCTCCCCGGGACGCCAAGATACGCAGTATTTT. It yields the protein CASSSPGRQDTQYF.

The chain uses TRBV9 and TRBJ1-1, with D perhaps TRBD1 (5 bases). The CDR3 totals 13 residues. Trimming stripped 3 bases from V and 6 bases from J, with 12 bases between. CDR1 SGDLS and CDR2 YYNGEE come from the germline V gene. CDR3 loop: CASSEGEGAEAFF. The CDR3 DNA sequence: TGTGCCAGCAGCGAAGGGGAAGGAGCTGAAGCTTTCTTT.

Relative to its sample, this clone is medium-sized. This chain joins TRBV7-9 and TRBJ1-2; D call uncertain. The CDR3 contains 14 residues. The germline gives CDR1 SEHNR, CDR2 FQNEAQ (reference sequence). V lost 0 bases and J 8 bases, leaving 13 bases between the germline ends. In DNA form, the CDR3 reads TGTGCCAGCAGCTTAGCGTTTCCGGGATTCGGCTACACCTTC. This translates into CASSLAFPGFGYTF. The full variable domain, completed using reference TRBV7-9 and TRBJ1-2, is DTGVSQNPRHKITKRGQNVTFRCDPISEHNRLYWYRQTLGQGPEFLTYFQNEAQLEKSRLLSDRFSAERPKGSFSTLEIQRTEQGDSAMYLCASSLAFPGFGYTFGSGTRLTVV.